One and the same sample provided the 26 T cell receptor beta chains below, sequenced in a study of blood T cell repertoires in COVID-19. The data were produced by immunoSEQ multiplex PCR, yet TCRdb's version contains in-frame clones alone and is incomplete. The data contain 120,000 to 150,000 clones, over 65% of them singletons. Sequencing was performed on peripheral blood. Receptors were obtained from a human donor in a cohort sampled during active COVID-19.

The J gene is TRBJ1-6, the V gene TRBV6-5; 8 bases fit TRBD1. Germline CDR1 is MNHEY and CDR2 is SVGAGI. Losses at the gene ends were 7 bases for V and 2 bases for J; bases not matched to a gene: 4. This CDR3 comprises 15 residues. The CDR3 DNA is TGTGCCAGCACCAGGACAGGGCCCTATAATTCACCCCTCCACTTT. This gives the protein CASTRTGPYNSPLHF.

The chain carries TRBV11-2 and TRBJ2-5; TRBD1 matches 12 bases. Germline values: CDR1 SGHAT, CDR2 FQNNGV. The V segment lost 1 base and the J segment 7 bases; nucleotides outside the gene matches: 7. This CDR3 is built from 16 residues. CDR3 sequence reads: CASSLGGDRGHGTQYF. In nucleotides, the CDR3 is TGTGCCAGCAGCTTAGGGGGGGACAGGGGGCATGGGACCCAGTACTTC.

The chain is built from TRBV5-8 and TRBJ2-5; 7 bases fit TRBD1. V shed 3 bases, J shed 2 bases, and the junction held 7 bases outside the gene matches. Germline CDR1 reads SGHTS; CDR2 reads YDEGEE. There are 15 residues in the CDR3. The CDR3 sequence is CASSWGPGQQETQYF. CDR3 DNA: TGTGCCAGCAGCTGGGGACCGGGACAGCAAGAGACCCAGTACTTC.

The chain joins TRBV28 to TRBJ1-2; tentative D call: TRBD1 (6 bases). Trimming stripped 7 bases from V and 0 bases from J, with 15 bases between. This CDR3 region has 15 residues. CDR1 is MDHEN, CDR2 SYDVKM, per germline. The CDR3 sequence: CASTRDILTNYGYTF. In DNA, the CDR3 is TGTGCCAGCACCCGGGACATCTTAACTAACTATGGCTACACCTTC.

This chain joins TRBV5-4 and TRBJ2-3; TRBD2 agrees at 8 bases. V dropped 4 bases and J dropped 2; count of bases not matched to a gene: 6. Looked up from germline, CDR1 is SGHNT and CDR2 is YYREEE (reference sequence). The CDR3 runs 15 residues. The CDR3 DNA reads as TGTGCCAGCAGCATCGGGACTAGTTACACAGATACGCAGTATTTT. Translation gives CASSIGTSYTDTQYF.

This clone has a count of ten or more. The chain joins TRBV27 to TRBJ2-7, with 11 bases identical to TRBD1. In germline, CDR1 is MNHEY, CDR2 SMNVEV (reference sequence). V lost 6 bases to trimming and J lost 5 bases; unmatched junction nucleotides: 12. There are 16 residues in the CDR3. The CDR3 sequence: CASSTDLDRGQNEQYV. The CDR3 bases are TGTGCCAGCAGCACCGATCTGGACAGGGGGCAAAACGAGCAGTACGTC.

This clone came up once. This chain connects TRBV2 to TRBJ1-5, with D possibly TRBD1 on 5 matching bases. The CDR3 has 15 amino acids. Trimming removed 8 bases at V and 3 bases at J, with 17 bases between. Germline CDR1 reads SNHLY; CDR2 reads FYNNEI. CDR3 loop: CASAPSGQDNQPQHF. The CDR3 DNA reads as TGTGCCAGCGCACCCTCAGGGCAGGACAATCAGCCCCAGCATTTT. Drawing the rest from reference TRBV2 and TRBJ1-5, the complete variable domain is EPEVTQTPSHQVTQMGQEVILRCVPISNHLYFYWYRQILGQKVEFLVSFYNNEISEKSEIFDDQFSVERPDGSNFTLKIRSTKLEDSAMYFCASAPSGQDNQPQHFGDGTRLSIL.

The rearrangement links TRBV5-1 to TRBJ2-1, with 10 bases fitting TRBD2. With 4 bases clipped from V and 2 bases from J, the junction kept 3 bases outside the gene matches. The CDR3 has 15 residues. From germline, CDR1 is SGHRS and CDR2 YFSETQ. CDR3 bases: TGCGCCAGCAGCCGGACTAGCGGACCCTACAATGAGCAGTTCTTC. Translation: CASSRTSGPYNEQFF.

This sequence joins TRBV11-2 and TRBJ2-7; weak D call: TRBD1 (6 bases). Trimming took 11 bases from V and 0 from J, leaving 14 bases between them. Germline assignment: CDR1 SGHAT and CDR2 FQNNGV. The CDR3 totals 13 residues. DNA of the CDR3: TGTGCCTCTGCGAGAGGGGGCTCCTACGAGCAGTACTTC. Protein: CASARGGSYEQYF.

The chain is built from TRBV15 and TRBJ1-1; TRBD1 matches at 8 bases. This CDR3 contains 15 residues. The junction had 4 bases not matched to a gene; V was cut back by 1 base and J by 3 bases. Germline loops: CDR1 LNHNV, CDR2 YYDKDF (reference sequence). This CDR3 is CATSRVGQADTEAFF. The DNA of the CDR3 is TGTGCCACCAGCAGAGTGGGACAGGCGGACACTGAAGCTTTCTTT.

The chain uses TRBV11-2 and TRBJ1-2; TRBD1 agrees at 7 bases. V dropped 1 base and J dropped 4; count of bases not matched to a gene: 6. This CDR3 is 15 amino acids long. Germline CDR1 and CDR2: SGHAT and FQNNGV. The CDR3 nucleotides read TGTGCCAGCAGCTTAGTAAGGACAGGCGGCTATGGCTACACCTTC. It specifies CASSLVRTGGYGYTF.

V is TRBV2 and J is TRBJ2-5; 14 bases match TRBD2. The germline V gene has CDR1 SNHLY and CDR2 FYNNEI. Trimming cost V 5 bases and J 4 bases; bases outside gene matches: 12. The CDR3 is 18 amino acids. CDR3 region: CASSHTGTSGRGGETQYF. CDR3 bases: TGTGCCAGCAGTCACACCGGGACTAGCGGGAGAGGGGGAGAGACCCAGTACTTC.

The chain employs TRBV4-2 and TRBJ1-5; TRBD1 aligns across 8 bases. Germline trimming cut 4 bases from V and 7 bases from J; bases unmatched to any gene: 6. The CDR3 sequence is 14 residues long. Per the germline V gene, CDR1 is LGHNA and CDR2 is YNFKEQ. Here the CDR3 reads CASSPTGAYQPQHF. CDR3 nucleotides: TGTGCCAGCAGCCCGACAGGGGCATACCAGCCCCAGCATTTT.

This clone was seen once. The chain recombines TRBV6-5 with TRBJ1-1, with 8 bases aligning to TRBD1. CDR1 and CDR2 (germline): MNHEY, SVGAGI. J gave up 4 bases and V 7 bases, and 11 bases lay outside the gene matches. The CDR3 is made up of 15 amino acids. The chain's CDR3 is CASKRQGRGVTEAFF. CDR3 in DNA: TGTGCCAGCAAAAGACAGGGGCGAGGGGTCACTGAAGCTTTCTTT.

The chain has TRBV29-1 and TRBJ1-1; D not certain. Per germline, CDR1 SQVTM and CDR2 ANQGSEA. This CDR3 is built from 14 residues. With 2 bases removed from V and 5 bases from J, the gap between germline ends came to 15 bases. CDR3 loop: CSVEKSGGRTEAFF. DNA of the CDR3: TGCAGCGTTGAAAAATCCGGTGGGAGGACTGAAGCTTTCTTT.

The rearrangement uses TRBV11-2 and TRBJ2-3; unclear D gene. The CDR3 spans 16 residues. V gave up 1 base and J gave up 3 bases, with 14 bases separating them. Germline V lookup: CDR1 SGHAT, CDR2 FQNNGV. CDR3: CASSLGAATDTDTQYF. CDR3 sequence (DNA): TGTGCCAGCAGCTTAGGAGCAGCGACCGATACAGATACGCAGTATTTT.

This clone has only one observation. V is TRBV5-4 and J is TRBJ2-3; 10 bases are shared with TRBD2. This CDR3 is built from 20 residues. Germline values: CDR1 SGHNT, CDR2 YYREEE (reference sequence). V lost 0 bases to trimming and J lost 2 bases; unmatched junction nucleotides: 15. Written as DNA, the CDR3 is TGTGCCAGCAGCTTGGGTACCCTAGGGCGAGCGGGGGGGCACACAGATACGCAGTATTTT. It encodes CASSLGTLGRAGGHTDTQYF.

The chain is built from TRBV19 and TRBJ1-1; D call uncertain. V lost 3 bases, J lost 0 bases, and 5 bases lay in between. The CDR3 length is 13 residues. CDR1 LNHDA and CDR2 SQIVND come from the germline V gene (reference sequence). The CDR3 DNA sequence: TGTGCCAGTAGTATTACAGTGAACACTGAAGCTTTCTTT. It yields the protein CASSITVNTEAFF.

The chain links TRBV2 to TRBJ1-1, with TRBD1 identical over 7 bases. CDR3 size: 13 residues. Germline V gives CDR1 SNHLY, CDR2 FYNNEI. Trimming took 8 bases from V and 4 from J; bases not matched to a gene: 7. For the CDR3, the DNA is TGTGCCAGCCGACAGGGTAGGAGCACTGAAGCTTTCTTT. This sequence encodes CASRQGRSTEAFF.

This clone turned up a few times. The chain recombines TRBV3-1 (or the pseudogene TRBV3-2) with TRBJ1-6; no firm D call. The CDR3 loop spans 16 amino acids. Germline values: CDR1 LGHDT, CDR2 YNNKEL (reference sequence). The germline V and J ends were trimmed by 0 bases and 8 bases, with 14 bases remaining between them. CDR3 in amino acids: CASSQDIAATYSPLHF. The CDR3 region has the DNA TGTGCCAGCAGCCAAGATATAGCAGCTACTTATTCACCCCTCCACTTT.

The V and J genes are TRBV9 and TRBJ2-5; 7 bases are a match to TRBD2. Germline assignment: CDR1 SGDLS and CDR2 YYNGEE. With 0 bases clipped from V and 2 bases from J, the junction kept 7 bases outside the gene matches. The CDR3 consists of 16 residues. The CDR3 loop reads CASSVVPSGRQETQYF. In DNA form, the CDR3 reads TGTGCCAGCAGCGTAGTCCCTAGCGGAAGACAAGAGACCCAGTACTTC.

This CDR3 is CASSSFSGTQYNEQFF. The CDR3 DNA sequence: TGTGCCAGCAGTTCCTTTAGCGGGACTCAGTACAATGAGCAGTTCTTC. The chain combines TRBV28 with TRBJ2-1; TRBD2 matches at 8 bases. Per the germline V gene, CDR1 is MDHEN and CDR2 is SYDVKM. J lost 4 bases, V lost 4 bases, and 9 bases had no gene match. The CDR3 has 16 residues.

The CDR3 loop is CASSILDRGGQPQHF. The CDR3 nucleotides read TGTGCCAGTAGTATCTTGGACAGGGGGGGTCAGCCCCAGCATTTT. The V call is TRBV19, the J call TRBJ1-5; 10 nucleotides agree with TRBD1. Germline V gives CDR1 LNHDA, CDR2 SQIVND (reference sequence). J gave up 6 bases and V 3 bases, and 5 bases lay outside the gene matches. The CDR3 is 15 amino acids.

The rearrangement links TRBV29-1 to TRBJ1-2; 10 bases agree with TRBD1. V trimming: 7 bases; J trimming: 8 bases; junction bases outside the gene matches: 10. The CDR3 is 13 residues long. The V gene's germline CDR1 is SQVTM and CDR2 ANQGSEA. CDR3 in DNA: TGCAGCGCAACTACGGGGACAGGGGTCGGCTACACCTTC. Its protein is CSATTGTGVGYTF.

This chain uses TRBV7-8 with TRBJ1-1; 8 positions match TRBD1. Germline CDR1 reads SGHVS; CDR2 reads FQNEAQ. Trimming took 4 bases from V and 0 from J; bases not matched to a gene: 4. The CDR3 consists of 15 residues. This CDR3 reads CASSSWTGMNTEAFF. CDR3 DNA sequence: TGTGCCAGCAGCTCCTGGACAGGGATGAACACTGAAGCTTTCTTT.

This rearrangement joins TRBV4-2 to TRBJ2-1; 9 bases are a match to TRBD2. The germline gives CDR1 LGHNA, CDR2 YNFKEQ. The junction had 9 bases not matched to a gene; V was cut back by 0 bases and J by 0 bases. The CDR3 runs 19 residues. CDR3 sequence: CASSQEPAGLATSYNEQFF. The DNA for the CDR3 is TGTGCCAGCAGCCAAGAGCCCGCCGGACTAGCGACCTCCTACAATGAGCAGTTCTTC.